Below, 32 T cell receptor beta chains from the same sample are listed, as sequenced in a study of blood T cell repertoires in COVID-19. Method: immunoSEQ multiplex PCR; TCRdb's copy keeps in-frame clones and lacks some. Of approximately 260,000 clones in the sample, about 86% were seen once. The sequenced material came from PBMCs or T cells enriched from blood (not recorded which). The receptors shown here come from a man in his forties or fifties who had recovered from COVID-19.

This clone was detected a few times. The CDR3 region is CASSGRTSLNEKLFF. CDR3 nucleotide sequence: TGTGCCAGCAGCGGGCGTACTAGTTTGAATGAAAAACTGTTTTTT. The rearrangement joins TRBV9 to TRBJ1-4; D gene uncertain. CDR1 and CDR2 (germline): SGDLS, YYNGEE. The V gene lost 3 bases and the J gene lost 5 bases, with 14 bases spanning the gap. The CDR3 length is 15 residues.

The CDR3 sequence: CAIPRRDSQETQYF. The CDR3 DNA is TGTGCCATTCCCCGTCGGGACAGCCAAGAGACCCAGTACTTC. The chain recombines TRBV10-3 with TRBJ2-5; 7 bases line up with TRBD1. J was trimmed by 1 base and V by 9 bases; bases with no gene match: 8. The CDR3 totals 14 residues. CDR1 and CDR2 (germline): ENHRY, SYGVKD.

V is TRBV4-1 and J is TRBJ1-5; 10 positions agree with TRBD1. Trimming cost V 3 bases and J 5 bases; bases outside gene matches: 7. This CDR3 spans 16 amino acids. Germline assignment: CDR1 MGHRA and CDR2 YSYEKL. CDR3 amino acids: CASSHTGTGAHQPQHF. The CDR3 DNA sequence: TGCGCCAGCAGCCATACCGGGACAGGGGCCCATCAGCCCCAGCATTTT.

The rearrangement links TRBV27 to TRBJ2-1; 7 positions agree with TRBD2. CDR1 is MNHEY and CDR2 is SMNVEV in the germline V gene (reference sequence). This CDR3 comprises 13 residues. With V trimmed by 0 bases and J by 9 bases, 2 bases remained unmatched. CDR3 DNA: TGTGCCAGCAGTTTATCGGGGGGGACTGAGCAGTTCTTC. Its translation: CASSLSGGTEQFF.

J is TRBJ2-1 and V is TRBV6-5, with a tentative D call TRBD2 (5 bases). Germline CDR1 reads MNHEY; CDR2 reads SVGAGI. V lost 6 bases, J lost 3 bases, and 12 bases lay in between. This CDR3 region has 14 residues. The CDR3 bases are TGTGCCAGCAGAACCAGACGGGGCTACAATGAGCAGTTCTTC. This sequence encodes CASRTRRGYNEQFF.

CDR3 residues: CASSQEWGNNEKLFF. In DNA form, the CDR3 reads TGCGCCAGCAGCCAAGAATGGGGCAATAATGAAAAACTGTTTTTT. The V call is TRBV4-1, the J call TRBJ1-4; D perhaps matches TRBD1 (5 bases). Trimming took off 0 bases at V and 4 bases at J, with 9 bases between the two ends. The CDR3 contains 15 residues. The germline CDR1 and CDR2 sequences are MGHRA and YSYEKL.

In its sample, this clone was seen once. The CDR3 sequence is CASSLASGGRNEQFF. CDR3 sequence (DNA): TGCGCCAGCAGCTTGGCCAGCGGGGGGAGGAATGAGCAGTTCTTC. The chain links TRBV5-1 to TRBJ2-1; 9 bases line up with TRBD2. The J segment lost 7 bases and the V segment lost 0 bases, leaving 5 bases of the junction unmatched. Germline V gene data show CDR1 as SGHRS and CDR2 as YFSETQ. This CDR3 has 15 amino acids. The variable domain in full, with the rest retrieved from reference TRBV5-1 and TRBJ2-1, is KAGVTQTPRYLIKTRGQQVTLSCSPISGHRSVSWYQQTPGQGLQFLFEYFSETQRNKGNFPGRFSGRQFSNSRSEMNVSTLELGDSALYLCASSLASGGRNEQFFGPGTRLTVL.

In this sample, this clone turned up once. The DNA for the CDR3 is TGTGCCAGTAGTATTGGCTCACCACGCTTTACAGATACGCAGTATTTT. It specifies CASSIGSPRFTDTQYF. The chain carries TRBV19 and TRBJ2-3, with no clear D. Germline V gives CDR1 LNHDA, CDR2 SQIVND (reference sequence). The CDR3 loop spans 16 amino acids. V was shortened by 3 bases and J by 3 bases, with 16 bases between the two germline ends. The variable domain in full, completed from reference TRBV19 and TRBJ2-3, reads DGGITQSPKYLFRKEGQNVTLSCEQNLNHDAMYWYRQDPGQGLRLIYYSQIVNDFQKGDIAEGYSVSREKKESFPLTVTSAQKNPTAFYLCASSIGSPRFTDTQYFGPGTRLTVL.

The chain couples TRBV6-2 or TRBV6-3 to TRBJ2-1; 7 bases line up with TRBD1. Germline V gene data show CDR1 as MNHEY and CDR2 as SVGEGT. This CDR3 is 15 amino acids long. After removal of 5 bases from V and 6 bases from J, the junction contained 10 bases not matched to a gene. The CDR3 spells CASSPLTGKGNEQFF. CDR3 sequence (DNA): TGTGCCAGCAGTCCCCTGACAGGGAAGGGCAATGAGCAGTTCTTC.

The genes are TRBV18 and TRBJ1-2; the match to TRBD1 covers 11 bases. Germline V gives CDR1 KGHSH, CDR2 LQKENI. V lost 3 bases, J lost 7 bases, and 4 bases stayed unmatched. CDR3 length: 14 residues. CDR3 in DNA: TGTGCCAGCTCACCCGGGACAGGGGGGCCTGGCTACACCTTC. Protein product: CASSPGTGGPGYTF. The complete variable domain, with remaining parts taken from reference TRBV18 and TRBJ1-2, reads NAGVMQNPRHLVRRRGQEARLRCSPMKGHSHVYWYRQLPEEGLKFMVYLQKENIIDESGMPKERFSAEFPKEGPSILRIQQVVRGDSAAYFCASSPGTGGPGYTFGSGTRLTVV.

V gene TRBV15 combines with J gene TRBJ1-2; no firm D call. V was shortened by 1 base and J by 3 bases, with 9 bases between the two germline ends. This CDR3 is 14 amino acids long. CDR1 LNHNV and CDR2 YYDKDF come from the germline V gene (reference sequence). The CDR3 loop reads CATSRVEEYYGYTF. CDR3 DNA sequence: TGTGCCACCAGCAGAGTAGAGGAGTACTATGGCTACACCTTC. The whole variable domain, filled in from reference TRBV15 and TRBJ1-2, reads DAMVIQNPRYQVTQFGKPVTLSCSQTLNHNVMYWYQQKSSQAPKLLFHYYDKDFNNEADTPDNFQSRRPNTSFCFLDIRSPGLGDTAMYLCATSRVEEYYGYTFGSGTRLTVV.

The CDR3 reads CASSSHPGQGVYEQYF. DNA of the CDR3: TGTGCCAGCAGCTCCCACCCAGGGCAGGGGGTATACGAGCAGTACTTC. The chain links TRBV7-9 to TRBJ2-7; the match to TRBD1 covers 7 bases. The CDR3 is 16 amino acids. Germline trimming cut 4 bases from V and 4 bases from J; bases unmatched to any gene: 13. The germline V gene encodes CDR1 SEHNR and CDR2 FQNEAQ (reference sequence).

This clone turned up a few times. CDR3 sequence reads: CASSEEGTDEKLFF. For the CDR3, the DNA is TGTGCCAGCAGCGAAGAAGGGACAGATGAAAAACTGTTTTTT. The chain links TRBV21-1 to TRBJ1-4; TRBD1 reflects the table's D call only, with no check against the DNA. TRBV21-1 is listed as a pseudogene. This CDR3 is built from 14 residues.

This CDR3 reads CATTGVDEKLFF. CDR3 in DNA: TGTGCCACGACAGGGGTGGATGAAAAACTGTTTTTT. The genes are TRBV24-1 and TRBJ1-4, with 8 bases fitting TRBD1. V shed 10 bases and J 6 bases; nucleotides not matched to a gene: 3. This CDR3 is built from 12 residues. Looked up from germline, CDR1 is KGHDR and CDR2 is SFDVKD.

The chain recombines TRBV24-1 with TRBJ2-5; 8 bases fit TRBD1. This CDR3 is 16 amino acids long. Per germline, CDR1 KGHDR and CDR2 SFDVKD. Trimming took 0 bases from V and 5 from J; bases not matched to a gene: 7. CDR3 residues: CATSDLAGGLRETQYF. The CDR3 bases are TGTGCCACCAGTGATTTGGCAGGGGGCTTGCGGGAGACCCAGTACTTC.

The CDR3: CASSPDVGRPNEKLFF. DNA of the CDR3: TGCGCCAGCAGTCCCGACGTGGGGCGACCTAATGAAAAACTGTTTTTT. This chain uses TRBV5-1 with TRBJ1-4; D may be TRBD1 (5 bases). Germline loops: CDR1 SGHRS, CDR2 YFSETQ. The CDR3 spans 16 residues. V lost 5 bases and J 3 bases, leaving 17 bases between the germline ends.

The CDR3 nucleotides read TGTGCCAGCAGTTATGGGTTTAGCGGGAGTTTGAGTGAGCAGTACTTC. Protein sequence: CASSYGFSGSLSEQYF. This rearrangement joins TRBV6-2 or TRBV6-3 to TRBJ2-7; 9 positions match TRBD2. This CDR3 comprises 16 residues. Germline loops: CDR1 MNHEY, CDR2 SVGEGT. After removal of 3 bases from V and 7 bases from J, the junction contained 13 bases not matched to a gene.

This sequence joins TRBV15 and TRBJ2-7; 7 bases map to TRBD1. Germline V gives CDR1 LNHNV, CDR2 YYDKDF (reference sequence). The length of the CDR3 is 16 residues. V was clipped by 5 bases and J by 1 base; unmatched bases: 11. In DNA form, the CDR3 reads TGTGCCACCAGCCAAAACCCGGGACAGAGATCCTACGAGCAGTACTTC. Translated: CATSQNPGQRSYEQYF.

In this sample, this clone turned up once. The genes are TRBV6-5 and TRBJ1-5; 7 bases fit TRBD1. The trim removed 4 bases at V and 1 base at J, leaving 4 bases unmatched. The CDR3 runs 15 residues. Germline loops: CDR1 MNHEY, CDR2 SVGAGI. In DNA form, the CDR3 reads TGTGCCAGCAGTTCTGAGGGGGCGAGCAATCAGCCCCAGCATTTT. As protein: CASSSEGASNQPQHF.

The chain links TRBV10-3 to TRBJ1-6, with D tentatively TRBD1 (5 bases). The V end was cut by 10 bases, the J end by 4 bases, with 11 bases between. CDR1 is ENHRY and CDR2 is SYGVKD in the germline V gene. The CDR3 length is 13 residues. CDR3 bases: TGTGCCAGCACGGCAGGGTATAATTCACCCCTCCACTTT. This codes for CASTAGYNSPLHF.

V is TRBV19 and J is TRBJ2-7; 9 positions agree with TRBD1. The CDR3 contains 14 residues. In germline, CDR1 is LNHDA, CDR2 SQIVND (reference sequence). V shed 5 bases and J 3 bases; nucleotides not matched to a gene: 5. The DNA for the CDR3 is TGTGCCAGTAGTGCCGGGACAGGGAGCTACGAGCAGTACTTC. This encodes CASSAGTGSYEQYF. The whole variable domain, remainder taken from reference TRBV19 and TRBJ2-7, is DGGITQSPKYLFRKEGQNVTLSCEQNLNHDAMYWYRQDPGQGLRLIYYSQIVNDFQKGDIAEGYSVSREKKESFPLTVTSAQKNPTAFYLCASSAGTGSYEQYFGPGTRLTVT.

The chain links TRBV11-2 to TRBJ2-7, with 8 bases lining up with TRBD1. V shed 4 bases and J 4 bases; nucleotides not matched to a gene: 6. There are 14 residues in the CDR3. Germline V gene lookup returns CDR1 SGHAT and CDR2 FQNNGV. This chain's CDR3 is CASSSRQGLYEQYF. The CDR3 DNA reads TGTGCCAGCAGCTCCCGACAGGGGTTGTACGAGCAGTACTTC. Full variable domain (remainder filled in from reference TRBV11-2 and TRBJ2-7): EAGVAQSPRYKIIEKRQSVAFWCNPISGHATLYWYQQILGQGPKLLIQFQNNGVVDDSQLPKDRFSAERLKGVDSTLKIQPAKLEDSAVYLCASSSRQGLYEQYFGPGTRLTVT.

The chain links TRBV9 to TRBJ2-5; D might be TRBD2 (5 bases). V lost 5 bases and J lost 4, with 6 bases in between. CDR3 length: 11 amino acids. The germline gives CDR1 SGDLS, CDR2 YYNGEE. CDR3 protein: CASSEGETQYF. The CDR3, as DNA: TGTGCCAGCAGTGAGGGAGAGACCCAGTACTTC.

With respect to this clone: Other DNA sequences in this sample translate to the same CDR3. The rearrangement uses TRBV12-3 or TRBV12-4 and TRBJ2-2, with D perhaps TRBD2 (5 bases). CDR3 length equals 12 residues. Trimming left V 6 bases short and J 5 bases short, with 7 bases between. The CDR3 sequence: CASSPGTGELFF. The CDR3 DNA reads TGTGCCAGCAGCCCGGGGACCGGGGAGCTGTTTTTT.

The CDR3 loop is CASSQRGGFVDTQYF. The CDR3 nucleotides are TGTGCCAGCAGCCAGCGGGGGGGCTTTGTGGATACGCAGTATTTT. The V call is TRBV3-1 (or the pseudogene TRBV3-2), the J call TRBJ2-3, with 9 bases that match TRBD2. CDR3 length: 15 amino acids. Germline-derived CDR1 and CDR2 are LGHDT and YNNKEL (reference sequence). V lost 3 bases to trimming and J lost 6 bases; unmatched junction nucleotides: 7.

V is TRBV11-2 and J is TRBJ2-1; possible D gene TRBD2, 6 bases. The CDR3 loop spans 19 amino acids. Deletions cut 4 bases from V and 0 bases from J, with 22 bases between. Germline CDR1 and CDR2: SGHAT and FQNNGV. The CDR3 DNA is TGTGCCAGCAGCTCCAGCCCCGGTGCTAGCGAGAGCTCCTACAATGAGCAGTTCTTC. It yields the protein CASSSSPGASESSYNEQFF.

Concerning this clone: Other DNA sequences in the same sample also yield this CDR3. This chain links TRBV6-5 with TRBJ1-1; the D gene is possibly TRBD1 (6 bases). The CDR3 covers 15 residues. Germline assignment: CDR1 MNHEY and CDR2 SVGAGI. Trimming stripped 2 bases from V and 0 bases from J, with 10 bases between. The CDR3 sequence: CASSYGGQLNTEAFF. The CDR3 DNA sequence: TGTGCCAGCAGTTACGGAGGACAGCTGAACACTGAAGCTTTCTTT.

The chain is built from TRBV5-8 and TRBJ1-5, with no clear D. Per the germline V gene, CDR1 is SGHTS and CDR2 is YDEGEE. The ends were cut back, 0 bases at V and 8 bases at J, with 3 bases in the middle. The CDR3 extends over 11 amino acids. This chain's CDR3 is CASSLGEPQHF. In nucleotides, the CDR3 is TGTGCCAGCAGCTTGGGCGAGCCCCAGCATTTT.

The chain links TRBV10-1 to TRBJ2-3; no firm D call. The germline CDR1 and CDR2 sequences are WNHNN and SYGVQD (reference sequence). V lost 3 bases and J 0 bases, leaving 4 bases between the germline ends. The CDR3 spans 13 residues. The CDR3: CASSEESTDTQYF. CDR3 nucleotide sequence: TGCGCCAGCAGTGAAGAGAGCACAGATACGCAGTATTTT.

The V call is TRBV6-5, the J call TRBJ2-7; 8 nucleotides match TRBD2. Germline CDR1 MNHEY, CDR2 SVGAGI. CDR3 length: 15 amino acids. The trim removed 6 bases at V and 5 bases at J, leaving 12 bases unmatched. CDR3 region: CASSPGLVSFHEQYF. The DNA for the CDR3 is TGTGCCAGCAGCCCGGGACTAGTCTCGTTCCACGAGCAGTACTTC.

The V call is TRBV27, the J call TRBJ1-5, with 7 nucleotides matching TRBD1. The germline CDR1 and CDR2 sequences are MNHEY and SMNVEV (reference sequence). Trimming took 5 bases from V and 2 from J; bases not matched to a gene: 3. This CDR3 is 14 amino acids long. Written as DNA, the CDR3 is TGTGCCAGCAGTGCGGGGACAGGCAATCAGCCCCAGCATTTT. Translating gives CASSAGTGNQPQHF.

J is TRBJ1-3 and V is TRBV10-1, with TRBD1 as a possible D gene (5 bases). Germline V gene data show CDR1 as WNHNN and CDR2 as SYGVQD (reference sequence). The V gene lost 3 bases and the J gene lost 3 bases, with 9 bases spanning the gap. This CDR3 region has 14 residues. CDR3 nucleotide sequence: TGCGCCAGCAGTGACCCCAGGGATGGAAACACCATATATTTT. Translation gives CASSDPRDGNTIYF.